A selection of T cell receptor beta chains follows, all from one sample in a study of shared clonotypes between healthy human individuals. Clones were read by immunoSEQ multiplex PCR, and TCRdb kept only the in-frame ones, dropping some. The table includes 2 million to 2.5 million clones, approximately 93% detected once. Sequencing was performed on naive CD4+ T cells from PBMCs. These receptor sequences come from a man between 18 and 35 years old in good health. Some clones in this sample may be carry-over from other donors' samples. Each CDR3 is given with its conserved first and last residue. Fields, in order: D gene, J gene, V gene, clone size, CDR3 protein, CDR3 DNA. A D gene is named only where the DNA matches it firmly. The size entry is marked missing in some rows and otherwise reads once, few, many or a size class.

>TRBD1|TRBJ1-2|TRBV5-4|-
CASSLTGAGYTF
TGTGCCAGCAGCTTGACAGGGGCTGGCTACACCTTC
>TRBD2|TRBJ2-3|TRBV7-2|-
CASSLLGLAVTDTQYF
TGTGCCAGCAGCTTACTGGGACTAGCGGTCACAGATACGCAGTATTTT
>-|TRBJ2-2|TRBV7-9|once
CASSPPRATGELFF
TGTGCCAGCAGCCCGCCCCGGGCCACCGGGGAGCTGTTTTTT
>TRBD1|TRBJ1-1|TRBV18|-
CASSHDRGNTEAFF
TGTGCCAGCTCACACGACAGGGGGAACACTGAAGCTTTCTTT
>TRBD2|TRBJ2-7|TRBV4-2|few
CASSQGAGIGQYF
TGTGCCAGCAGCCAAGGAGCGGGGATCGGGCAGTACTTC
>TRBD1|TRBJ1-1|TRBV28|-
CASSYVFFRQGVFLNTEAFF
TGTGCCAGCAGTTATGTATTTTTCAGACAGGGGGTCTTCCTTAACACTGAAGCTTTCTTT
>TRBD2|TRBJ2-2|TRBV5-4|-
CASSAELAGAGELFF
TGTGCCAGCAGCGCTGAACTAGCGGGAGCCGGGGAGCTGTTTTTT
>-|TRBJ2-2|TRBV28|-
CASSPNYPRGGSTGELFF
TGTGCCAGCAGTCCCAACTACCCCAGGGGCGGGTCAACCGGGGAGCTGTTTTTT
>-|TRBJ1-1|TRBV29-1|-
CSTTGSYTEAFF
TGCAGCACAACAGGGTCGTACACTGAAGCTTTCTTT
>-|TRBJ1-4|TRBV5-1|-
CASSVGGRVDEKLFF
TGCGCCAGCAGCGTTGGTGGCAGGGTGGACGAAAAACTGTTTTTT
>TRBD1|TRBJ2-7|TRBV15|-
CATSRSRQGIYEQYF
TGTGCCACCAGCCGATCTCGACAGGGGATCTACGAGCAGTACTTC
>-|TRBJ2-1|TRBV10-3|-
CAIRPSPYNEQFF
TGTGCCATCAGGCCCAGCCCCTACAATGAGCAGTTCTTC
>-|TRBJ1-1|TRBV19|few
CASTTGGLNTEAFF
TGTGCCAGTACCACAGGAGGGCTGAACACTGAAGCTTTCTTT
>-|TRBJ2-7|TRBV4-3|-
CASSHTFSGKQYF
TGCGCCAGCAGCCATACCTTCTCGGGGAAGCAGTACTTC
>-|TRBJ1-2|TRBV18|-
CASSPPAGRDYGYTF
TGTGCCAGCTCTCCCCCGGCAGGGAGGGACTATGGCTACACCTTC
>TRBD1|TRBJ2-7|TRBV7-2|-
CASSTGQGRHEQYF
TGTGCCAGCAGCACTGGACAGGGGAGGCACGAGCAGTACTTC
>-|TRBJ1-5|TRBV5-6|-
CASSLSMKGNQPQHF
TGTGCCAGCAGCCTTAGTATGAAGGGCAATCAGCCCCAGCATTTT
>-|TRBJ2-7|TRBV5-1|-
CASSGGAHYEQYF
TGCGCCAGCAGCGGCGGGGCCCACTACGAGCAGTACTTC